A selection of T cell receptor beta chains follows, all from one sample in a study of T cells in narcolepsy. Generated by immunoSEQ multiplex PCR, the TCRdb table keeps only in-frame clones and is missing some. The table has about 32,000 clones, 79% seen once. The sample taken for sequencing was CD45RA- memory CD4+ T cells from PBMCs. The receptor set was obtained from a human donor with narcolepsy. Both conserved end residues are part of each CDR3. D genes are given only for firm matches. Only part of the rows carry a size: once, few, many, or a class if the clone is expanded.

14 | . | TRBJ2-5 | TRBV5-1 | . | TGCGCCAGCAGCTTGATGTCCGTGGCGGAGACCCAGTACTTC | CASSLMSVAETQYF
18 | . | TRBJ2-5 | TRBV11-3 | . | TGTGCCAGCAGCTTATCTTTGGGACCCCAGGGGCGGGAGGAGACCCAGTACTTC | CASSLSLGPQGREETQYF
13 | . | TRBJ2-2 | TRBV4-1 | . | TGCGCCAGCAGAGGTTTTGGAAGCGGGGAGCTGTTTTTT | CASRGFGSGELFF
14 | . | TRBJ2-3 | TRBV14 | few | TGTGCCAGCAGCCCCGGCGGAAAAACCCATACGCAGTATTTT | CASSPGGKTHTQYF
17 | . | TRBJ2-1 | TRBV5-1 | . | TGCGCCAGCAGCTTGGGTGTTCTCGGGAGTATTAACAATGAGCAGTTCTTC | CASSLGVLGSINNEQFF
14 | TRBD2 | TRBJ2-7 | TRBV11-3 | once | TGTGCCAGCAGCTTCGCGGGGGATTCCTACGAGCAGTACTTC | CASSFAGDSYEQYF
15 | TRBD1 | TRBJ2-3 | TRBV19 | . | TGTGCCAGTAGCCGTCGGACAGGGAACACAGATACGCAGTATTTT | CASSRRTGNTDTQYF
14 | . | TRBJ2-3 | TRBV5-1 | . | TGCGCCAGCAGAAACACTGGTCGCACAGATACGCAGTATTTT | CASRNTGRTDTQYF
15 | TRBD1 | TRBJ2-7 | TRBV2 | once | TGTGCCAGCAGCCACAGGGGGCCCCCTTCCTACGAGCAGTACTTC | CASSHRGPPSYEQYF
15 | . | TRBJ1-1 | TRBV2 | few | TGTGCCAGCAGTGAAAACAGGCAACCGAACACTGAAGCTTTCTTT | CASSENRQPNTEAFF
14 | . | TRBJ1-2 | TRBV19 | . | TGTGCCAGTAGTCCAGGGACCGGGACATTTGGCTACACCTTC | CASSPGTGTFGYTF
12 | TRBD1 | TRBJ2-1 | TRBV30 | . | TGTGCCTGGAGGGGAACGGGACAGAAGCAGTTCTTC | CAWRGTGQKQFF
15 | TRBD2 | TRBJ2-7 | TRBV11-3 | once | TGTGCCAGCAGCCCCCCAACTAGCGGGAGGGCCGGGCAGTACTTC | CASSPPTSGRAGQYF
13 | . | TRBJ1-2 | TRBV29-1 | few | TGCAGCGTTGTAGACAGGAGAGCATATGGCTACACCTTC | CSVVDRRAYGYTF
14 | . | TRBJ1-5 | TRBV30 | . | TGTGCCTGGGGGAGATGGGGTAGCAATCAGCCCCAGCATTTT | CAWGRWGSNQPQHF
12 | . | TRBJ1-1 | TRBV7-9 | once | TGTGCCAGCAGCTTCCAAGGGGCTGGGGCTTTCTTT | CASSFQGAGAFF